This T cell receptor (beta chain) was sequenced during a study of control samples from healthy donors and cancer patients. Some clones are missing from TCRdb's copy, which holds only in-frame ones; the method was immunoSEQ multiplex PCR. Of just over 50,000 clones in the sample, about 88% were seen once. The germline V and J ends were trimmed by 0 bases and 5 bases, with 17 bases remaining between them. Germline loops: CDR1 SEHNR, CDR2 FQNEAQ (reference sequence). The CDR3 is 16 residues long. The sequence was collected from a man in his forties or fifties with head and neck cancer. The chain couples TRBV7-9 to TRBJ2-7; D is possibly TRBD1 or TRBD2 (5 bases each). The sample comprised PBMCs. The CDR3 DNA follows: TGTGCCAGCAGCTTAGCCCGGACATTGGGAGTTGACGAGCAGTACTTC. The encoded protein is CASSLARTLGVDEQYF.